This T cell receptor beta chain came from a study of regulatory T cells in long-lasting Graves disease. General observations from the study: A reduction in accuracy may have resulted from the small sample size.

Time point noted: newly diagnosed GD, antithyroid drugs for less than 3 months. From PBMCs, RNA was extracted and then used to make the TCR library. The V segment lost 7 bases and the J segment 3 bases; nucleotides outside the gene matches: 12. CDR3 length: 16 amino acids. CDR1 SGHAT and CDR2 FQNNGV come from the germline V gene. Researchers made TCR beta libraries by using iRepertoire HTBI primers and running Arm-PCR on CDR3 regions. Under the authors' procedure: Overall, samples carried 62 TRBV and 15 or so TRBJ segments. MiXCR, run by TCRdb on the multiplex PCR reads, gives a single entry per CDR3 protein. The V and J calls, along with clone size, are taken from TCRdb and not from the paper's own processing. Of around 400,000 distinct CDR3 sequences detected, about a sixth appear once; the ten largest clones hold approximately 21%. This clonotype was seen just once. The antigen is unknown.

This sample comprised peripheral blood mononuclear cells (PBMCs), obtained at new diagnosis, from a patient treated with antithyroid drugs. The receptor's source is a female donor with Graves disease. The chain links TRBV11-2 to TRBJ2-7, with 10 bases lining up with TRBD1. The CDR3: CASTRDRGGAGYEQYF. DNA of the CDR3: TGTGCCAGCACTCGGGACAGGGGAGGGGCTGGCTACGAGCAGTACTTC. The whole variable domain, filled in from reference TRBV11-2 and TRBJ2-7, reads EAGVAQSPRYKIIEKRQSVAFWCNPISGHATLYWYQQILGQGPKLLIQFQNNGVVDDSQLPKDRFSAERLKGVDSTLKIQPAKLEDSAVYLCASTRDRGGAGYEQYFGPGTRLTVT.